This T cell receptor beta chain was identified in a study of regulatory T cells. Study-level results: Unique productive TRB reads were about tenfold lower in patient Treg samples than controls. Compared with autologous conventional CD4+ cells and control regulatory cells, CD3G-deficient regulatory T cells showed reduced diversity.

The primer mix had 52 TRBV and 13 TRBJ primers. TCRdb keeps only in-frame clones here, not all; method: immunoSEQ multiplex PCR. The table has 1,000 to 1,200 clones, approximately 87% seen once. Concerning this clone: Its antigen remains unidentified.

CD4+ cells were sorted into CD25-high CD127-low regulatory cells and CD25-low CD127-high conventional cells. The CDR3 covers 14 residues. V was clipped by 5 bases and J by 7 bases, with 15 bases between them. CDR1 MDHEN and CDR2 SYDVKM come from the germline V gene. The V call is TRBV28, the J call TRBJ2-4; D remains ambiguous. The sequence was obtained from a person in their twenties or thirties with CD3G deficiency. What was sequenced was CD4+ Tregs sorted from blood. CDR3 residues: CASSGPSRPNIQYF. The CDR3, as DNA: TGTGCCAGCAGTGGACCCAGCCGACCTAACATTCAGTACTTC.